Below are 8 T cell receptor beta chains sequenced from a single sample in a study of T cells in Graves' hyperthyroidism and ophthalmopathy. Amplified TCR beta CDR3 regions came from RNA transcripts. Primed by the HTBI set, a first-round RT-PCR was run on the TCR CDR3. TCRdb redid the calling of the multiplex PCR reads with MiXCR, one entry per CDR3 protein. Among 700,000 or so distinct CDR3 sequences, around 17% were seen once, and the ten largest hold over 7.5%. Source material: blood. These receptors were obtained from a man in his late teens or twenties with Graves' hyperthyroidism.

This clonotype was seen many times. This CDR3 is CASSLPLGSRDYNTGELFF. DNA for the CDR3: TGTGCCAGCAGTTTACCCCTTGGATCCCGGGACTACAACACCGGGGAGCTGTTTTTT. J is TRBJ2-2 and V is TRBV12-3 or TRBV12-4, with 7 positions matching TRBD2. With 2 bases clipped from V and 2 bases from J, the junction kept 14 bases outside the gene matches. The CDR3 is 19 residues long.

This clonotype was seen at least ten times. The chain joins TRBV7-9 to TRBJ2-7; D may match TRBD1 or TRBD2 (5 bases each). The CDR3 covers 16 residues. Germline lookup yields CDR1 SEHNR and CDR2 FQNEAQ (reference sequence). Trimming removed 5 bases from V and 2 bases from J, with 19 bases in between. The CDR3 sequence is CASSPSTGTYAYEQYF. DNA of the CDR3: TGTGCCAGCAGCCCGTCAACCGGGACGTACGCCTACGAGCAGTACTTC.

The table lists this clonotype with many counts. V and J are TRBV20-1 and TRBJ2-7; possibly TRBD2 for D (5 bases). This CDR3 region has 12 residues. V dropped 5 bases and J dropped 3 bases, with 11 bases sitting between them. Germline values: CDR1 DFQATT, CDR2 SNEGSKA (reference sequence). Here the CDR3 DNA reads TGCAGTGCTCCCTTGAGCGGCTACGAGCAGTACTTC. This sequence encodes CSAPLSGYEQYF.

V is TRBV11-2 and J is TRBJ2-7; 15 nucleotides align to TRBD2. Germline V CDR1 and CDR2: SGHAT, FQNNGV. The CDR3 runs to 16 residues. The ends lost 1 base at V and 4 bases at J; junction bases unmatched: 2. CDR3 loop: CASSLVGLAGGYEQYF. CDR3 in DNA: TGTGCCAGCAGCTTAGTTGGACTAGCGGGAGGGTACGAGCAGTACTTC. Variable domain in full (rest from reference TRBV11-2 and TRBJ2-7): EAGVAQSPRYKIIEKRQSVAFWCNPISGHATLYWYQQILGQGPKLLIQFQNNGVVDDSQLPKDRFSAERLKGVDSTLKIQPAKLEDSAVYLCASSLVGLAGGYEQYFGPGTRLTVT.

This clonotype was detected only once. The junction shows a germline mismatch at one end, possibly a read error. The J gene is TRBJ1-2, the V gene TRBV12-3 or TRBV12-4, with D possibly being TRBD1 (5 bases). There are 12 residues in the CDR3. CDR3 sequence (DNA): TGTGCCAGCAGTTTTAGGGGCGGAGGCTACGCCTTC. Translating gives CASSFRGGGYAF.

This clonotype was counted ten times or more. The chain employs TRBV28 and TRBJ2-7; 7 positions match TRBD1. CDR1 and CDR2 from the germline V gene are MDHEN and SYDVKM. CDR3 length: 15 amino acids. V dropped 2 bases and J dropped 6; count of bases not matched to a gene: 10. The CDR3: CASSLITRGFSEQYF. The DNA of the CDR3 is TGTGCCAGCAGTTTAATTACCAGGGGGTTCTCCGAGCAGTACTTC.

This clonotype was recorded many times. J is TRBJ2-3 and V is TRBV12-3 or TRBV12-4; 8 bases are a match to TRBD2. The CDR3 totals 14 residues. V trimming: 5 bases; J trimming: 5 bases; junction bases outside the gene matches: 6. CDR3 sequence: CASSAGGAGDTQYF. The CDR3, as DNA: TGTGCCAGCAGTGCGGGGGGCGCCGGAGATACGCAGTATTTT.

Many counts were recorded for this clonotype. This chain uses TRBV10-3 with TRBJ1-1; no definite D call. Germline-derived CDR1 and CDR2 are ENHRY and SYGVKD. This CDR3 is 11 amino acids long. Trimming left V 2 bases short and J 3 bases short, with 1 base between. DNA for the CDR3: TGTGCCATCAGTGAGGACACTGAAGCTTTCTTT. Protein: CAISEDTEAFF.